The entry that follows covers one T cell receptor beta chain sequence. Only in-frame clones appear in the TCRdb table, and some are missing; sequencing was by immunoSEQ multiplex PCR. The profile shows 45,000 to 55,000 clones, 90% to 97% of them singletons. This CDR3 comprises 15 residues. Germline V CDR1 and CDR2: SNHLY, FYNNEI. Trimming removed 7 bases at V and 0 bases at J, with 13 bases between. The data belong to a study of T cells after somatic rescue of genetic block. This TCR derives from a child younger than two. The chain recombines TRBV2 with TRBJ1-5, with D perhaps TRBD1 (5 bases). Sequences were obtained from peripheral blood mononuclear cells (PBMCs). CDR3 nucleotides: TGTGCCAGCAACCCAGGGAGAGATAGCAATCAGCCCCAGCATTTT. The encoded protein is CASNPGRDSNQPQHF.